This TCR beta chain stems from a study of blood T cell repertoires in COVID-19. In the study overall: The samples span acute and convalescent COVID-19 from the United States, Italy and Spain.

This clone was detected only a few times. The CDR3 loop spans 14 amino acids. Germline V lookup: CDR1 LNHDA, CDR2 SQIVND (reference sequence). V lost 3 bases and J lost 7; bases outside the gene matches: 2. Using immunoSEQ multiplex PCR, the repertoire was profiled, and TCRdb retains in-frame clones only, with some absent. Of 35,000 to 45,000 clones detected, 60% to 85% appear once; the ten largest clones hold 8% to 10%. Sequencing was carried out using peripheral blood. The genes are TRBV19 and TRBJ1-6; TRBD1 matches at 8 bases. The sequence was obtained from a man in his 70s with active or convalescent COVID-19. CDR3 bases: TGTGCCAGTAGTATGGACAGGGCAAATTCACCCCTCCACTTT. The encoded protein is CASSMDRANSPLHF.